This T cell receptor (beta chain) was found in a study of human T cells and chemical hapten exposure. The time point here: pre-sensitization, week 0. Treatment here: therapeutic diphenylcyclopropenone sensitization with weekly scalp DPC. The study's findings and limits: Expanded TCRs grouped into significantly more large CDR3 similarity clusters than controls produced.

This clonotype has more than one count but fewer than ten. The antigen is undetermined. In TCRdb, the RACE reads were re-called with MiXCR into one record per CDR3 protein. The repertoire has around 57,000 distinct CDR3 sequences, 11% of them found once; the top ten carry approximately 4.2%. The CDR3 is 14 residues long. CDR1 KGHSH and CDR2 LQKENI come from the germline V gene. With 4 bases removed from V and 2 bases from J, the gap between germline ends came to 11 bases. The chain uses TRBV18 and TRBJ1-2; TRBD1 is a possible D gene (5 bases). The sample here was whole blood, taken in connection with sensitization to the hapten diphenylcyclopropenone (DPC). The TCR was taken from a middle-aged woman with alopecia areata. Some clones in this sample may be carry-over from other donors' samples. CDR3 sequence: CASSLGGPNYGYTF. For the CDR3, the DNA is TGTGCCAGCTCACTGGGGGGACCGAACTATGGCTACACCTTC.